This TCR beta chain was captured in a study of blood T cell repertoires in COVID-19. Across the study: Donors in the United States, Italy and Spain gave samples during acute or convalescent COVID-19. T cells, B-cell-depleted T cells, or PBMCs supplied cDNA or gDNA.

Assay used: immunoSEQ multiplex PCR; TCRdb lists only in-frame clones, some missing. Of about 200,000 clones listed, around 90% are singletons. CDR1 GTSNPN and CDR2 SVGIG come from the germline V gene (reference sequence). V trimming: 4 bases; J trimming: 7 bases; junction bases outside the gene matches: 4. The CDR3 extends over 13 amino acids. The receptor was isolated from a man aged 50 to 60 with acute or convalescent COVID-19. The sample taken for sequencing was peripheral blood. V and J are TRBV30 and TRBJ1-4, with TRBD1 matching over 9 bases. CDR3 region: CAWTGTGFEKLFF. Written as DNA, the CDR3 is TGTGCCTGGACCGGGACAGGGTTTGAAAAACTGTTTTTT.